Shown below are 27 T cell receptor beta chains from a single sample sequenced in a study of shared clonotypes between healthy human individuals. TCRdb's copy holds only in-frame clones and misses some; the assay was immunoSEQ multiplex PCR. The sample lists roughly 380,000 clones; 90% to 97% were seen once. Sequencing was done on a sample of memory CD8+ T cells sorted from blood. Subset indicated: CD45RO+ cells pooled with CCR7-negative TemRA cells. The receptors were sampled from a man younger than 40 in good health.

This rearrangement joins TRBV5-1 to TRBJ2-1; D remains unclear. V dropped 1 base and J dropped 0 bases, with 11 bases sitting between them. CDR3 size: 16 residues. Germline values: CDR1 SGHRS, CDR2 YFSETQ. The CDR3 loop is CASSLIQLSSYNEQFF. CDR3 bases: TGCGCCAGCAGCTTGATCCAATTATCCTCCTACAATGAGCAGTTCTTC.

This chain connects TRBV5-1 to TRBJ1-4, with 7 bases matching TRBD1. Germline V lookup: CDR1 SGHRS, CDR2 YFSETQ. The CDR3 has 15 residues. V shed 0 bases and J 3 bases; nucleotides not matched to a gene: 2. The chain's CDR3 is CASSLDRGPNEKLFF. The DNA of the CDR3 is TGCGCCAGCAGCTTGGACAGGGGTCCTAATGAAAAACTGTTTTTT.

As concerns this clone: This same CDR3 is encoded by further DNA sequences in the sample. The chain uses TRBV19 and TRBJ1-2; 8 nucleotides line up with TRBD1. The CDR3 spans 14 residues. The germline V gene has CDR1 LNHDA and CDR2 SQIVND (reference sequence). Losses at the gene ends were 3 bases for V and 2 bases for J; bases not matched to a gene: 2. CDR3 sequence: CASSIDRGNYGYTF. The DNA for the CDR3 is TGTGCCAGTAGTATCGACAGGGGCAACTATGGCTACACCTTC.

V gene TRBV5-6 combines with J gene TRBJ2-5, with 8 bases lining up with TRBD1. The CDR3 spans 16 residues. The J segment lost 5 bases and the V segment lost 2 bases, leaving 11 bases of the junction unmatched. In germline, CDR1 is SGHDT, CDR2 YYEEEE. CDR3 region: CASSFSGQVRMETQYF. The CDR3 DNA is TGTGCCAGCAGCTTCTCGGGACAGGTGAGGATGGAGACCCAGTACTTC.

As for this clone: An end of the junction does not agree with germline; a read error may underlie this. The V call is TRBV20-1, the J call TRBJ2-5, with TRBD2 identical over 7 bases. Germline loops: CDR1 DFQATT, CDR2 SNEGSKA (reference sequence). The CDR3 totals 10 residues. DNA for the CDR3: TGCAGTGCTAGTAGCGGACTAGTTGACTTC. Its translation is CSASSGLVDF.

The chain recombines TRBV5-1 with TRBJ1-4; possibly TRBD1 for D (5 bases). Looked up from germline, CDR1 is SGHRS and CDR2 is YFSETQ. CDR3 length: 18 amino acids. V was shortened by 0 bases and J by 4 bases, with 19 bases between the two germline ends. The DNA of the CDR3 is TGCGCCAGCAGCTTGGTTTCGAACAGCCGAAGGGGTAATGAAAAACTGTTTTTT. This sequence encodes CASSLVSNSRRGNEKLFF.

This chain connects TRBV7-2 to TRBJ2-3; no firm D call. This CDR3 contains 17 residues. Trimming took 2 bases from V and 1 from J, leaving 16 bases between them. Germline assignment: CDR1 SGHTA and CDR2 FQGNSA. The CDR3 loop is CASSLTPGLRRTDTQYF. CDR3 DNA sequence: TGTGCCAGCAGCTTAACCCCGGGCCTTCGCCGCACAGATACGCAGTATTTT.

As for this clone: The identical CDR3 is also encoded by other nucleotide sequences in the sample. The genes are TRBV7-9 and TRBJ2-5; no definite D call. The V end was cut by 1 base, the J end by 4 bases, with 4 bases between. The CDR3 length is 12 residues. Germline CDR1 and CDR2: SEHNR and FQNEAQ (reference sequence). For the CDR3, the DNA is TGTGCCAGCAGCTTAGGGTTAGAGACCCAGTACTTC. It codes for CASSLGLETQYF.

The chain joins TRBV19 to TRBJ2-2; 9 bases map to TRBD2. V lost 5 bases and J lost 2; bases outside the gene matches: 6. CDR3 length: 16 residues. Germline V gene lookup returns CDR1 LNHDA and CDR2 SQIVND (reference sequence). The CDR3 DNA reads TGTGCCAGTAGTCGGGCTAGCGGGATCAACACCGGGGAGCTGTTTTTT. Translation gives CASSRASGINTGELFF.

The chain uses TRBV5-1 and TRBJ2-3; D call uncertain. The CDR3 length is 14 residues. The V end was cut by 0 bases, the J end by 4 bases, with 9 bases between. Germline CDR1 reads SGHRS; CDR2 reads YFSETQ. As DNA, the CDR3 is TGCGCCAGCAGCTTGGGTTATCGGTCAGATACGCAGTATTTT. It codes for CASSLGYRSDTQYF.

V gene TRBV4-2 combines with J gene TRBJ2-3; tentatively, D is TRBD2 (6 bases). V was trimmed by 0 bases and J by 2 bases, leaving 12 bases between them. The CDR3 loop spans 16 amino acids. Germline CDR1 reads LGHNA; CDR2 reads YNFKEQ. In DNA form, the CDR3 reads TGTGCCAGCAGCCAAGAACTAGCTGCCATCACAGATACGCAGTATTTT. Translation gives CASSQELAAITDTQYF.

The chain uses TRBV19 and TRBJ1-2; maybe TRBD1 (5 bases). CDR3 length: 13 residues. Germline CDR1 LNHDA, CDR2 SQIVND (reference sequence). V lost 3 bases, J lost 5 bases, and 10 bases lay in between. CDR3 in DNA: TGTGCCAGTAGTATCGACAGACCTTATGGCTACACCTTC. Amino acids: CASSIDRPYGYTF. The full variable domain, completed using reference TRBV19 and TRBJ1-2, is DGGITQSPKYLFRKEGQNVTLSCEQNLNHDAMYWYRQDPGQGLRLIYYSQIVNDFQKGDIAEGYSVSREKKESFPLTVTSAQKNPTAFYLCASSIDRPYGYTFGSGTRLTVV.

The chain recombines TRBV2 with TRBJ2-1; TRBD2 aligns across 9 bases. After removal of 6 bases from V and 12 bases from J, the junction contained 6 bases not matched to a gene. This CDR3 comprises 12 residues. The germline gives CDR1 SNHLY, CDR2 FYNNEI. The CDR3 spells CASRTSGSRQFF. DNA of the CDR3: TGTGCCAGCAGGACTAGCGGCTCTCGGCAGTTCTTC.

V gene TRBV27 combines with J gene TRBJ1-2, with 9 bases lining up with TRBD1. Trimming removed 7 bases from V and 7 bases from J; junction bases left unmatched: 16. The V gene's germline CDR1 is MNHEY and CDR2 SMNVEV (reference sequence). CDR3 size: 16 residues. The CDR3 DNA is TGTGCCAGCACCCAAGCATTTGGGACAGGGAGGGGTGGCTACACCTTC. Its translation is CASTQAFGTGRGGYTF.

The chain couples TRBV29-1 to TRBJ2-3; 11 nucleotides match TRBD2. The CDR3 extends over 20 amino acids. V lost 2 bases to trimming and J lost 5 bases; unmatched junction nucleotides: 21. Germline assignment: CDR1 SQVTM and CDR2 ANQGSEA. CDR3 bases: TGCAGCGTTGAACGCCAGAAGGTTCTAGCGGGAGGCCTGCCTGGAGATACGCAGTATTTT. Protein: CSVERQKVLAGGLPGDTQYF.

The genes are TRBV10-1 and TRBJ2-3; the D gene is possibly TRBD2 (6 bases). V lost 5 bases to trimming and J lost 0 bases, with 9 bases between them. The germline V gene has CDR1 WNHNN and CDR2 SYGVQD (reference sequence). The CDR3 has 14 residues. CDR3 sequence reads: CASSNGRSTDTQYF. Here the CDR3 DNA reads TGCGCCAGCAGTAACGGGAGAAGCACAGATACGCAGTATTTT.

The rearrangement links TRBV18 to TRBJ2-3; D ambiguous. This CDR3 contains 15 residues. V was pared by 3 bases and J by 4 bases, with 14 bases between. The germline V gene encodes CDR1 KGHSH and CDR2 LQKENI. This chain's CDR3 is CASSPQATRADTQYF. CDR3 nucleotides: TGTGCCAGCTCACCCCAGGCCACCAGAGCAGATACGCAGTATTTT.

V usage is TRBV5-6 and J usage is TRBJ2-3; 10 nucleotides line up with TRBD2. Germline-derived CDR1 and CDR2 are SGHDT and YYEEEE. The V and J ends lost 3 bases and 7 bases, in that order; junction bases with no gene match: 8. The CDR3 extends over 15 amino acids. The CDR3 is CASSWTSGVHNTQYF. CDR3 DNA: TGTGCCAGCAGCTGGACTAGCGGAGTCCATAATACGCAGTATTTT.

This clone came up once. The chain links TRBV28 to TRBJ2-3, with D perhaps assigned TRBD1 or TRBD2 (5 bases each). CDR3 size: 16 residues. The germline V gene encodes CDR1 MDHEN and CDR2 SYDVKM. V was pared by 5 bases and J by 6 bases, with 21 bases between. CDR3 loop: CASSPPGPRLWDTQYF. In nucleotides, the CDR3 is TGTGCCAGCAGTCCCCCGGGACCGCGACTTTGGGATACGCAGTATTTT.

In DNA form, the CDR3 reads TGTGCCAGCAGCTGGGACTCCTACGAGCAGTACTTC. Its protein product is CASSWDSYEQYF. This chain joins TRBV7-2 and TRBJ2-7; D unresolved. Germline CDR1 and CDR2: SGHTA and FQGNSA. The V gene lost 4 bases and the J gene lost 0 bases, with 4 bases spanning the gap. The CDR3 is 12 amino acids.

As for this clone: Sequence at one end of the junction differs from germline and may be a read error. J is TRBJ2-1 and V is TRBV6-6; D unresolved. In germline, CDR1 is MNHNY, CDR2 SVGAGI (reference sequence). CDR3 size: 12 residues. CDR3: CASSLSFNEQFF. As DNA, the CDR3 is TGTGCCAGCAGTTTATCCTTCAATGAGCAGTTCTTC.

This chain joins TRBV28 and TRBJ2-3; TRBD2 aligns across 13 bases. The CDR3 runs to 14 residues. Per germline, CDR1 MDHEN and CDR2 SYDVKM. The V and J ends lost 4 bases and 5 bases, in that order; junction bases with no gene match: 0. The CDR3 loop is CASSWTSGRDTQYF. CDR3 bases: TGTGCCAGCAGTTGGACTAGCGGGAGAGATACGCAGTATTTT. The full variable domain, rest sourced from reference TRBV28 and TRBJ2-3, is DVKVTQSSRYLVKRTGEKVFLECVQDMDHENMFWYRQDPGLGLRLIYFSYDVKMKEKGDIPEGYSVSREKKERFSLILESASTNQTSMYLCASSWTSGRDTQYFGPGTRLTVL.

The V gene is TRBV15, the J gene TRBJ1-5, with 8 nucleotides matching TRBD1. The CDR3 extends over 15 amino acids. Per the germline V gene, CDR1 is LNHNV and CDR2 is YYDKDF (reference sequence). V gave up 3 bases and J gave up 6 bases; unmatched junction bases: 7. In DNA, the CDR3 is TGTGCCACCAGCAGGGACAGGGCCCGGGGTCAGCCCCAGCATTTT. Encoded protein: CATSRDRARGQPQHF.

The chain employs TRBV6-1 and TRBJ1-2; TRBD1 matches 7 bases. The germline V gene has CDR1 MNHNS and CDR2 SASEGT. The J segment lost 6 bases and the V segment lost 6 bases, leaving 7 bases of the junction unmatched. The CDR3 sequence is 13 residues long. The CDR3 sequence: CASRDREKDGYTF. The CDR3 DNA reads TGTGCCAGCAGAGACAGGGAGAAGGATGGCTACACCTTC.

The rearrangement uses TRBV5-6 and TRBJ1-2, with D perhaps matching TRBD1 (5 bases). The germline V gene encodes CDR1 SGHDT and CDR2 YYEEEE. The CDR3 has 16 amino acids. Trimming removed 0 bases from V and 8 bases from J, with 20 bases in between. The CDR3 here is CASSLATGELLLGYTF. The CDR3 nucleotides read TGTGCCAGCAGCTTGGCAACAGGCGAACTCCTCTTGGGCTACACCTTC.

The J gene is TRBJ2-5, the V gene TRBV4-1; TRBD2 matches at 9 bases. The CDR3 runs to 17 residues. The V gene's germline CDR1 is MGHRA and CDR2 YSYEKL. The V and J ends lost 0 bases and 2 bases, in that order; junction bases with no gene match: 7. CDR3 protein: CASSQDRAGGLQETQYF. The CDR3 coding sequence is TGCGCCAGCAGCCAAGATAGGGCGGGAGGGCTGCAAGAGACCCAGTACTTC.

The chain couples TRBV6-1 to TRBJ2-1; D is unresolved. V shed 3 bases and J shed 2 bases, with 5 bases lying between them. In germline, CDR1 is MNHNS, CDR2 SASEGT. This CDR3 spans 13 amino acids. CDR3 DNA sequence: TGTGCCAGCAGTGAGATCCCCTACAATGAGCAGTTCTTC. Translating gives CASSEIPYNEQFF.